This TCR beta chain was recorded in a study of PD-1 blockade in classical Hodgkin lymphoma. This CDR3 contains 13 residues. Germline V lookup: CDR1 LGHNA, CDR2 YNFKEQ. V was trimmed by 1 base and J by 7 bases, leaving 5 bases between them. All trial patients relapsed after autologous stem cell transplantation. Profiled with immunoSEQ multiplex PCR; TCRdb holds only in-frame clones, not every one. The profile shows about 94,000 clones, roughly 89% of them singletons. The sequence was obtained from a human donor with classical Hodgkin lymphoma. V gene TRBV4-2 combines with J gene TRBJ1-6; D is ambiguous. This material consisted of peripheral blood mononuclear cells (PBMCs), taken before the second cycle of nivolumab. This CDR3 reads CASSQVANSPLHF. The CDR3 DNA reads as TGTGCCAGCAGCCAAGTAGCCAATTCACCCCTCCACTTT.